The entry below describes one T cell receptor (beta chain). Antigen: not known. RNA extraction and reverse transcription yielded cDNA as sequencing template. Generated by immunoSEQ multiplex PCR, the TCRdb table keeps only in-frame clones and is missing some. The table lists 130,000 or so clones, roughly 57% of them singletons. The CDR3 has 16 amino acids. Trimming removed 2 bases at V and 2 bases at J, with 13 bases between. CDR1 is GTSNPN, CDR2 SVGIG, per germline (reference sequence). This entry belongs to a study of CD8+ T cells in alopecia areata. The sample's treatment: oral pan-JAK inhibitor, 5-10 mg twice daily. Investigators sorted PBMCs to obtain both CD4+ and CD8+ T cells. General observations from the study: The treated group had a single nonresponder, limiting CD8+ expansion-response conclusions. Normal skin's resident alphabeta T cells are sequenced alongside lesional scalp T cells. The study found that many expanded lesional clones persisted in scalp and blood during tofacitinib.

The chain carries TRBV30 and TRBJ2-6, with D possibly called TRBD1 or TRBD2 (5 bases each). This TCR derives from a human donor with alopecia areata. The starting material was CD4+ T cells sorted from blood, obtained at week 4, from a patient treated with tofacitinib. DNA for the CDR3: TGTGCCTGGAGTCAACCTCTGGGGGCTGGGGCCAACGTCCTGACTTTC. Translating gives CAWSQPLGAGANVLTF. The full variable domain, with the rest looked up from reference TRBV30 and TRBJ2-6, is SQTIHQWPATLVQPVGSPLSLECTVEGTSNPNLYWYRQAAGRGLQLLFYSVGIGQISSEVPQNLSASRPQDRQFILSSKKLLLSDSGFYLCAWSQPLGAGANVLTFGAGSRLTVL.